A single sample gave rise to the 4 T cell receptor beta chains below, sequenced in a study of OX40 agonist ivuxolimab in advanced cancers. Some clones are missing from TCRdb's copy, which holds only in-frame ones; the method was immunoSEQ multiplex PCR. The repertoire holds about 20,000 clones, roughly 85% seen once, with less than 20% in the top ten. The sequenced sample was CD4+ or CD8+ T cells sorted from blood, obtained in a trial of the OX40 agonist ivuxolimab. These receptors were taken from an adult with an advanced solid tumor such as melanoma, head and neck, liver or kidney cancer.

This chain connects TRBV19 to TRBJ2-3, with 10 bases lining up with TRBD1. The CDR3 length is 15 residues. With V trimmed by 8 bases and J by 3 bases, 8 bases remained unmatched. Per germline, CDR1 LNHDA and CDR2 SQIVND (reference sequence). The CDR3 DNA sequence: TGTGCCAGTTCCCCGGACAGGGGGGGGACAGATACGCAGTATTTT. This codes for CASSPDRGGTDTQYF.

The chain joins TRBV29-1 to TRBJ1-1; D might be TRBD1 (5 bases). The CDR3 is made up of 16 amino acids. Trimming shortened V by 0 bases and J by 4 bases, and 18 bases separated the two germline ends. CDR1 and CDR2 (germline): SQVTM, ANQGSEA. CDR3 coding DNA: TGCAGCGTTGAAGATTTTAGGACATGGAGGGGCACTGAAGCTTTCTTT. Protein product: CSVEDFRTWRGTEAFF.

The V call is TRBV5-1, the J call TRBJ2-2, with D hard to call. Trimming removed 3 bases from V and 7 bases from J, with 16 bases in between. The germline CDR1 and CDR2 sequences are SGHRS and YFSETQ. The CDR3 sequence is 15 residues long. CDR3 residues: CASSSKGPPGGELFF. CDR3 nucleotide sequence: TGCGCCAGCAGCTCTAAGGGCCCTCCGGGCGGGGAGCTGTTTTTT.

The table lists this clone with a count of one. The chain uses TRBV7-8 and TRBJ2-7; 10 bases map to TRBD1. Germline loops: CDR1 SGHVS, CDR2 FQNEAQ. The CDR3 covers 15 residues. The V and J ends lost 5 bases and 11 bases, in that order; junction bases with no gene match: 15. CDR3 sequence reads: CASSGKTGGLGRKYF. DNA for the CDR3: TGTGCCAGCAGCGGAAAGACAGGGGGCTTGGGTAGAAAGTACTTC.